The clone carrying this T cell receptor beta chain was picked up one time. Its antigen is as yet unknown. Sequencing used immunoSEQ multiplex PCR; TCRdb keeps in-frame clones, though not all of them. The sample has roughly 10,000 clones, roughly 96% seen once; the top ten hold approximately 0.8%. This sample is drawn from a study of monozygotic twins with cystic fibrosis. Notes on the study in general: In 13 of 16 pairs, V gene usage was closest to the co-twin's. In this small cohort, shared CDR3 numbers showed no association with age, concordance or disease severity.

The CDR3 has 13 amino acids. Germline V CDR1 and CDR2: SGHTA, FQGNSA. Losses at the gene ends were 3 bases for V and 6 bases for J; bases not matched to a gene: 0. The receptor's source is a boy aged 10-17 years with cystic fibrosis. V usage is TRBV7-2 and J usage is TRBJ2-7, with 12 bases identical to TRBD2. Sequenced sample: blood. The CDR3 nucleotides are TGTGCCAGCAGCTTGACTAGCGGGAGCGAGCAGTACTTC. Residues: CASSLTSGSEQYF. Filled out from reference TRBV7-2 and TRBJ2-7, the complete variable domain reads GAGVSQSPSNKVTEKGKDVELRCDPISGHTALYWYRQSLGQGLEFLIYFQGNSAPDKSGLPSDRFSAERTGGSVSTLTIQRTQQEDSAVYLCASSLTSGSEQYFGPGTRLTVT.